This TCR beta chain was recorded in a study of a mutant IDH1 vaccine in newly diagnosed glioma. For the study at large: In some groups vaccination began 4-6 weeks post-radiotherapy; others received it with temozolomide.

Time point meaning: week 35, safety follow-up. Vaccination comprised doses that each held 300 ug of mutant IDH1 20-mer peptide, plus topical imiquimod. New astrocytomas of WHO grade 3 or 4 that were IDH1-mutant and ATRX-lost were found in the donors. Method: immunoSEQ multiplex PCR; TCRdb's copy keeps in-frame clones and lacks some. Of more than 55,000 clones listed, around 84% are singletons. The CDR3 extends over 17 amino acids. Germline V lookup: CDR1 SGHDT, CDR2 YYEEEE. V shed 0 bases, J shed 0 bases, and the junction held 6 bases outside the gene matches. About this clone itself: The target antigen is unknown.

This chain joins TRBV5-6 and TRBJ1-3; 7 positions agree with TRBD1. Sequenced here: PBMCs, sampled from a glioma patient whose treatment included an IDH1 peptide vaccine. The TCR comes from a man aged 25 to 40 with glioma. CDR3 protein: CASSLGPNRGSGNTIYF. In DNA form, the CDR3 reads TGTGCCAGCAGCTTGGGACCCAACAGGGGCTCTGGAAACACCATATATTTT.